This T cell receptor (beta chain) was sequenced during a study of spatial heterogeneity in lung cancer. This clonotype was recorded at least ten times. The CDR3 spans 14 residues. Germline CDR1 reads SGHTS; CDR2 reads YDEGEE. The V gene lost 1 base and the J gene lost 7 bases, with 14 bases spanning the gap. TCRdb called the 5' RACE reads again in MiXCR, with one record for every CDR3 protein. The sample carries 35,000 to 45,000 distinct CDR3 sequences, 5% to 6.5% recorded once. Time point: sample taken at primary tumor resection. Material for sequencing was whole RNA from tumor, nontumor lung or frozen PBMC, left unsorted.

The chain couples TRBV5-8 to TRBJ1-2; maybe TRBD1 (6 bases). The receptor comes from a female donor with early-stage non-small cell lung cancer. Sample: PBMCs, taken at surgery. CDR3 sequence reads: CASSLTGGLFGYTF. The CDR3 bases are TGTGCCAGCAGCTTGACCGGGGGCTTGTTTGGCTACACCTTC.